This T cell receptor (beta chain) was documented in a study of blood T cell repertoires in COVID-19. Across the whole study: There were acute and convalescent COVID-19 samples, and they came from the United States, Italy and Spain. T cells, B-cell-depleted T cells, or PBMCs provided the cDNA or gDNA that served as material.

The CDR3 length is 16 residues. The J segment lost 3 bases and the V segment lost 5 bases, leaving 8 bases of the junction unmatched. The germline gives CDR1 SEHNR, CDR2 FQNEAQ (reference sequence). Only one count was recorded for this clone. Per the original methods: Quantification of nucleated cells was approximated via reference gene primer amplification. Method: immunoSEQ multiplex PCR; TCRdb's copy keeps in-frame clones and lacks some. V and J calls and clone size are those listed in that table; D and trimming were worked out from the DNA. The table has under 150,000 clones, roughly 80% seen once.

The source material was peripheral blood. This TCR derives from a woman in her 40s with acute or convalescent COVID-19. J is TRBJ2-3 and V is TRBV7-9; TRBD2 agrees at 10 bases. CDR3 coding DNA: TGTGCCAGCAGCATGTGGCTAGCGGGGGATACAGATACGCAGTATTTT. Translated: CASSMWLAGDTDTQYF.